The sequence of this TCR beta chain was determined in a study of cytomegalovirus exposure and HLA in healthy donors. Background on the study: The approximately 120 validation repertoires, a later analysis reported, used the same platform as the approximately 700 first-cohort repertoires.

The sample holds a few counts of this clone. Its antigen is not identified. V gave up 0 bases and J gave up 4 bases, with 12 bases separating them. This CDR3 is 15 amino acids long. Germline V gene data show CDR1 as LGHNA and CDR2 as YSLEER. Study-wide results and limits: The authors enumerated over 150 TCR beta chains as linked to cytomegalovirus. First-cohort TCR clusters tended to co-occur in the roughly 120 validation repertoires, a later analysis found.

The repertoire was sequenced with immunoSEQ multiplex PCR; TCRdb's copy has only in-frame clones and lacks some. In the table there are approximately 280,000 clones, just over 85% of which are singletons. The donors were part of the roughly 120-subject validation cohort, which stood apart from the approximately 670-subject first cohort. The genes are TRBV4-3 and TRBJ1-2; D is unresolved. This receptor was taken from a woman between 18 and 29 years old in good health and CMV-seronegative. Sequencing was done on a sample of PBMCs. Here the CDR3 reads CASSQDRVGGYGYTF. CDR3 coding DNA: TGCGCCAGCAGCCAAGATCGGGTCGGAGGCTATGGCTACACCTTC.